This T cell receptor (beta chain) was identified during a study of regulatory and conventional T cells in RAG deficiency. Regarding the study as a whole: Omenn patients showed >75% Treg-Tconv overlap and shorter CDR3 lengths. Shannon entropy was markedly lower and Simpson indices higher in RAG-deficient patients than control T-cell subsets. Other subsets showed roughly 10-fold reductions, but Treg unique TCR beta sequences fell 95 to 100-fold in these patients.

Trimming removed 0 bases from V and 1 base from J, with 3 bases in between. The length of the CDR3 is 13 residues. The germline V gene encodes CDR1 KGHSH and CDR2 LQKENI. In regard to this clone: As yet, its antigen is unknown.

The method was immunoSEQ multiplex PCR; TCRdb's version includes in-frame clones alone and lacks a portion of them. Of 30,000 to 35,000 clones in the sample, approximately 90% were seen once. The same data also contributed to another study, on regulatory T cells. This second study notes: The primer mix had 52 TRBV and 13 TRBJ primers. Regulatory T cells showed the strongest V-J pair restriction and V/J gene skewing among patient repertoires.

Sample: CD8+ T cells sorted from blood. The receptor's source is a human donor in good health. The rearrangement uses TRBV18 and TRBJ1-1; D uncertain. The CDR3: CASSPPENTEAFF. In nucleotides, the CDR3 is TGTGCCAGCTCACCACCAGAGAACACTGAAGCTTTCTTT.